The T cell receptor (beta chain) under discussion was sequenced for a study of glioma-infiltrating T cells. Using RNA template, CDR3s of TCR alpha and beta were amplified with iRepertoire arm-PCR. One-step reverse transcription and amplification started from about 100-400 ng of tissue mRNA or PBMC total RNA. Each CDR3 protein is one row after TCRdb ran MiXCR on the multiplex PCR reads. The sample includes about 200,000 distinct CDR3 sequences, roughly 32% seen only once; the top ten take around 21%. The CDR3 has 14 amino acids. V trimming: 2 bases; J trimming: 2 bases; junction bases outside the gene matches: 0. CDR1 is DFQATT, CDR2 SNEGSKA, per germline (reference sequence). This clonotype was observed many times.

This TCR was sampled from a human donor with low-grade glioma or glioblastoma, undergoing nonglioma brain surgery, or in good health (not recorded which). The sequencing sample was made of glioma tissue, nonneoplastic brain tissue, or PBMCs (not recorded which). The rearrangement joins TRBV20-1 to TRBJ2-6, with 7 bases matching TRBD1. CDR3 region: CSARQGAGANVLTF. CDR3 DNA: TGCAGTGCTAGACAGGGGGCTGGGGCCAACGTCCTGACTTTC.